Presented here are 12 T cell receptor beta chains from one specimen sequenced in a study of T-cell reconstitution after alpha-beta-depleted transplantation in children. Library preparation (for TCRbeta) was performed with unique molecular identifiers. TCRdb re-analysed the PCR reads in MiXCR, keeping a single row per CDR3 protein. The profile shows 440,000 or so distinct CDR3 sequences, roughly 11% of them singletons. Sequences were derived from PBMCs from the stem cell graft donor, sampled from the stem cell graft. The receptor source for this set is a human donor who donated a stem cell graft to a child with acute myeloid leukemia.

This clonotype was found many times. V usage is TRBV7-2 and J usage is TRBJ2-1; no clear D. Germline CDR1 SGHTA, CDR2 FQGNSA. This CDR3 comprises 14 residues. V was cut by 1 base and J by 4 bases, with 8 bases left in between. The CDR3 here is CASSLEGAYNEQFF. CDR3 nucleotide sequence: TGTGCCAGCAGCTTAGAAGGAGCATACAATGAGCAGTTCTTC. The variable domain in full, with the rest retrieved from reference TRBV7-2 and TRBJ2-1, is GAGVSQSPSNKVTEKGKDVELRCDPISGHTALYWYRQSLGQGLEFLIYFQGNSAPDKSGLPSDRFSAERTGGSVSTLTIQRTQQEDSAVYLCASSLEGAYNEQFFGPGTRLTVL.

The chain links TRBV18 to TRBJ1-2, with D uncertain. The CDR3 runs 14 residues. Trimming left V 0 bases short and J 9 bases short, with 14 bases between. Germline lookup yields CDR1 KGHSH and CDR2 LQKENI. CDR3 coding DNA: TGTGCCAGCTCACCACCCGCACTCCTTCCTCGCTACACCTTC. Its protein is CASSPPALLPRYTF.

The CDR3 spells CASSHSRSSGFSYEQYF. Written as DNA, the CDR3 is TGCGCCAGCAGCCATTCCCGGAGTAGCGGGTTCTCCTACGAGCAGTACTTC. The chain employs TRBV4-1 and TRBJ2-7, with 7 nucleotides matching TRBD2. V lost 3 bases and J lost 0; bases outside the gene matches: 11. The CDR3 extends over 17 amino acids. Per germline, CDR1 MGHRA and CDR2 YSYEKL.

The chain couples TRBV6-2 or TRBV6-3 to TRBJ2-1, with D hard to call. Germline CDR1 MNHEY, CDR2 SVGEGT. V gave up 1 base and J gave up 10 bases, with 8 bases separating them. The CDR3 contains 12 residues. The CDR3 sequence is CASSYWPREQFF. CDR3 DNA: TGTGCCAGCAGTTACTGGCCCCGGGAGCAGTTCTTC.

The chain joins TRBV3-1 to TRBJ2-1; a possible D gene is TRBD2 (6 bases). V lost 4 bases and J 9 bases, leaving 13 bases between the germline ends. CDR3 length: 13 residues. CDR1 LGHDT and CDR2 YNNKEL come from the germline V gene (reference sequence). CDR3 protein: CASSPGLYGEQFF. CDR3 DNA: TGTGCCAGCAGCCCGGGACTGTACGGTGAGCAGTTCTTC.

This clonotype appeared a few times. This chain links TRBV13 with TRBJ2-7; 7 bases fit TRBD1. V lost 5 bases to trimming and J lost 2 bases; unmatched junction nucleotides: 12. Per germline, CDR1 PRHDT and CDR2 FYEKMQ (reference sequence). This CDR3 is built from 16 residues. Here the CDR3 DNA reads TGTGCCAGCAGCCAGAACCGGGACAGTTACACCTACGAGCAGTACTTC. It specifies CASSQNRDSYTYEQYF.

The rearrangement links TRBV12-3 or TRBV12-4 to TRBJ1-3; D is possibly TRBD1 (5 bases). Trimming took 6 bases from V and 4 from J, leaving 16 bases between them. This CDR3 region has 15 residues. CDR3 amino acids: CASSHDSSRGNTIYF. Here the CDR3 DNA reads TGTGCCAGCAGCCACGACAGTTCTCGAGGAAACACCATATATTTT.

This clonotype has more than one count but fewer than ten. The chain recombines TRBV24-1 with TRBJ2-2; D is tentatively TRBD1 or TRBD2 (5 bases each). Between the trimmed V and J ends, which lost 3 bases and 5 bases, there was a span of 9 bases. This CDR3 has 14 residues. Germline V gene lookup returns CDR1 KGHDR and CDR2 SFDVKD. The CDR3 DNA follows: TGTGCCACCAGTGATGTGGGGGAAACCGGGGAGCTGTTTTTT. This translates into CATSDVGETGELFF.

CDR3 nucleotides: TGCAGTGCCGGGACTAGCGGGAGTGTCGGCATTCAGTACTTC. This sequence encodes CSAGTSGSVGIQYF. The gene calls are TRBV20-1 and TRBJ2-4, with TRBD2 matching 14 bases. Per the germline V gene, CDR1 is DFQATT and CDR2 is SNEGSKA (reference sequence). The junction had 7 bases not matched to a gene; V was cut back by 6 bases and J by 9 bases. The CDR3 totals 14 residues.

This clonotype has a handful of counts. V and J are TRBV30 and TRBJ2-3; D not certain. The CDR3 runs to 14 residues. Trimming took 3 bases from V and 0 from J, leaving 10 bases between them. Per germline, CDR1 GTSNPN and CDR2 SVGIG (reference sequence). The CDR3 region is CAWSWVASTDTQYF. CDR3 sequence (DNA): TGTGCCTGGAGCTGGGTGGCAAGCACAGATACGCAGTATTTT.

This clonotype was detected a few times. The genes are TRBV7-8 and TRBJ2-7; maybe TRBD2 (6 bases). This CDR3 is built from 15 residues. Germline V gene lookup returns CDR1 SGHVS and CDR2 FQNEAQ. The germline V and J ends were trimmed by 2 bases and 1 base, with 12 bases remaining between them. CDR3 sequence reads: CASSLWPGTSYEQYF. CDR3 DNA: TGTGCCAGCAGCTTATGGCCAGGGACTTCCTACGAGCAGTACTTC.

This clonotype was counted between two and nine times. The rearrangement joins TRBV5-1 to TRBJ2-2; perhaps TRBD2 as D (5 bases). Per germline, CDR1 SGHRS and CDR2 YFSETQ. The CDR3 sequence is 16 residues long. V was cut by 4 bases and J by 4 bases, with 17 bases left in between. The CDR3 DNA follows: TGCGCCAGCAGCAAAGCGGTACTCCCCATCACCGGGGAGCTGTTTTTT. Translation: CASSKAVLPITGELFF. The full variable domain, completed using reference TRBV5-1 and TRBJ2-2, is KAGVTQTPRYLIKTRGQQVTLSCSPISGHRSVSWYQQTPGQGLQFLFEYFSETQRNKGNFPGRFSGRQFSNSRSEMNVSTLELGDSALYLCASSKAVLPITGELFFGEGSRLTVL.